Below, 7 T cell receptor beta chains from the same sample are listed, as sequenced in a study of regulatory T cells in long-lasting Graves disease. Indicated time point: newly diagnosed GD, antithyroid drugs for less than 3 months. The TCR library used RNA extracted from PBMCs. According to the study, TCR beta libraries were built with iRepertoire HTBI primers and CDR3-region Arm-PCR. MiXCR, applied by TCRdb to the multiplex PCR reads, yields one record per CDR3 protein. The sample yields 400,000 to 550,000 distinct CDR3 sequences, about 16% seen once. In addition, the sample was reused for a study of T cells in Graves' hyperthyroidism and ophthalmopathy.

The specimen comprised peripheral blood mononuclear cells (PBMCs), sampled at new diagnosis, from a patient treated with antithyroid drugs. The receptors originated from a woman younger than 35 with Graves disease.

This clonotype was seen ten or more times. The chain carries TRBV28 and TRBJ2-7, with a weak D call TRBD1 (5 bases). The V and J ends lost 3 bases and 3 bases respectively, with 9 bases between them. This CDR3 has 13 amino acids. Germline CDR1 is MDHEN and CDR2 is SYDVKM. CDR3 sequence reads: CASSLGRVYEQYF. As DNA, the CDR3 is TGTGCCAGCAGTTTGGGCAGGGTCTACGAGCAGTACTTC.

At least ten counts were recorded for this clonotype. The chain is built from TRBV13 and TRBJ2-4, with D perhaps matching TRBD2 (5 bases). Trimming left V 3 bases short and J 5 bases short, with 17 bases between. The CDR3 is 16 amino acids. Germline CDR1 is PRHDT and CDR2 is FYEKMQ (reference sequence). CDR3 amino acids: CASSFVPGSRQNIQYF. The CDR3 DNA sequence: TGTGCCAGCAGCTTTGTCCCGGGATCCCGACAAAACATTCAGTACTTC.

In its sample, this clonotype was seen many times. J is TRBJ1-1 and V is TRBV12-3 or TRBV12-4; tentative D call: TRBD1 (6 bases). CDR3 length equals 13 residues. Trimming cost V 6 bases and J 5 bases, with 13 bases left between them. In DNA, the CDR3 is TGTGCCAGCAGGATACAGGGAGGGACTGAAGCTTTCTTT. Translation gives CASRIQGGTEAFF.

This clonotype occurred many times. The chain's CDR3 is CASSFIGIHSNQPQHF. The CDR3 DNA reads as TGTGCCAGCAGTTTTATAGGGATCCATAGCAATCAGCCCCAGCATTTT. The genes are TRBV28 and TRBJ1-5; D unresolved. Germline V CDR1 and CDR2: MDHEN, SYDVKM. This CDR3 contains 16 residues. Trimming took off 3 bases at V and 0 bases at J, with 12 bases between the two ends.

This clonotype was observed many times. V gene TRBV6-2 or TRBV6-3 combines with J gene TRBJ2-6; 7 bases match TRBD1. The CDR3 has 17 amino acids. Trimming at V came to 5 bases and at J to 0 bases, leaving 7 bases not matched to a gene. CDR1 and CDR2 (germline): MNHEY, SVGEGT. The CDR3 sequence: CASSELGQVSGANVLTF. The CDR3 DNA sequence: TGTGCCAGCAGTGAACTAGGACAGGTCTCTGGGGCCAACGTCCTGACTTTC.

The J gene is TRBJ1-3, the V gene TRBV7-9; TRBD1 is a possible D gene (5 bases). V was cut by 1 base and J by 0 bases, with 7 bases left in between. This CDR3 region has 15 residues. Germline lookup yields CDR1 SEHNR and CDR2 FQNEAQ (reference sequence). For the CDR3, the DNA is TGTGCCAGCAGCTTAGGACAGAACTCTGGAAACACCATATATTTT. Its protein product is CASSLGQNSGNTIYF.

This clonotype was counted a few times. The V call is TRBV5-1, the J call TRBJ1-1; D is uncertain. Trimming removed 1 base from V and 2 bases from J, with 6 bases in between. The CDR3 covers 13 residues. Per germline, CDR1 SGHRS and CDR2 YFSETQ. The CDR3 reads CASSLSDNTEAFF. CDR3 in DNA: TGCGCCAGCAGCTTGTCCGATAACACTGAAGCTTTCTTT. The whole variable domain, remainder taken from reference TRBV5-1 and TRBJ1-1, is KAGVTQTPRYLIKTRGQQVTLSCSPISGHRSVSWYQQTPGQGLQFLFEYFSETQRNKGNFPGRFSGRQFSNSRSEMNVSTLELGDSALYLCASSLSDNTEAFFGQGTRLTVV.